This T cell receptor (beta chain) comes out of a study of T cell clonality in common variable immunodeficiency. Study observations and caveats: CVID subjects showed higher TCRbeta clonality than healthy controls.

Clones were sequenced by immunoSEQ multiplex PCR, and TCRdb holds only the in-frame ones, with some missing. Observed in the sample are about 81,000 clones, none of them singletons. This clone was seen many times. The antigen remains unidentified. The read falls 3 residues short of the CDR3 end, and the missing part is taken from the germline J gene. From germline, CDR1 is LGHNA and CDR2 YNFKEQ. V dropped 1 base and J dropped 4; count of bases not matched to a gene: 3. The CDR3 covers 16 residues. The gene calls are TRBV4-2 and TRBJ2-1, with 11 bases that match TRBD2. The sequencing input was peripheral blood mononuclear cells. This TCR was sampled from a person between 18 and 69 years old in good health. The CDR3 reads CASSQGLAGSYNEQFF. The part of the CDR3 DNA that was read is TGTGCCAGCAGCCAAGGACTAGCGGGATCATACAATGAG.